The entry below gives a single T cell receptor (beta chain) sequence along with its context. This entry belongs to a study of blood T cell repertoires in COVID-19. On the study more broadly: The United States, Italy and Spain provided the acute and convalescent COVID-19 samples. The cDNA or gDNA used as material had been derived from T cells, B-cell-depleted T cells, or PBMCs.

The length of the CDR3 is 15 residues. V lost 5 bases, J lost 5 bases, and 5 bases stayed unmatched. In germline, CDR1 is MDHEN, CDR2 SYDVKM. Methods used by the authors: For nucleated cells, counts were estimated from reference gene primer amplification. This table comes from immunoSEQ multiplex PCR, and its TCRdb copy is limited to in-frame clones, with some not included. V, J and clone size are taken as reported in that table, and D and trimming were inferred from the DNA itself. The sample carries about 65,000 clones, around 93% recorded once. The chain is built from TRBV28 and TRBJ1-5, with 11 nucleotides matching TRBD1. Sequenced: peripheral blood. The TCR was taken from a man in his 70s with active COVID-19. CDR3 sequence (DNA): TGTGCCAGCAGTGATGGACAGGGGGCATATCAGCCCCAGCATTTT. This codes for CASSDGQGAYQPQHF.